This T cell receptor (beta chain) stems from a study of PD-1 blockade in classical Hodgkin lymphoma. As to time point: cycle 4 day 1 (C4D1), after six to seven weeks of nivolumab. All trial patients relapsed after autologous stem cell transplantation. Assay: immunoSEQ multiplex PCR; the TCRdb copy retains only in-frame clones and omits some. In the table there are around 50,000 clones, around 76% of which are singletons. V lost 3 bases to trimming and J lost 3 bases; unmatched junction nucleotides: 2. Germline assignment: CDR1 SEHNR and CDR2 FQNEAQ (reference sequence). This CDR3 has 16 residues. Sample: peripheral blood mononuclear cells (PBMCs), taken before the fourth cycle of nivolumab. The receptor was derived from a human donor with classical Hodgkin lymphoma. This sequence joins TRBV7-9 and TRBJ2-3; 14 nucleotides line up with TRBD2. The CDR3: CASSLGTSGSTDTQYF. CDR3 DNA sequence: TGTGCCAGCAGCTTGGGGACTAGCGGGAGTACAGATACGCAGTATTTT.